This T cell receptor (beta chain) was identified during a study of radiation and T cells in renal cell carcinoma. The CDR3 extends over 16 amino acids. Germline CDR1 is SGHNT and CDR2 is YYREEE (reference sequence). V lost 6 bases, J lost 4 bases, and 10 bases stayed unmatched. Libraries were prepared by immunoSEQ multiplex PCR; TCRdb keeps only in-frame clonotypes and omits some of them. The table includes more than 140,000 clones, 75% to 90% detected once. The study, taken as a whole, reports: Pretreatment tumor biopsies were lacking, so baseline clonotypes are unknown. In blood, top tumor clones expanded by 2 weeks, shrinking by 4.

On this clone: Its antigen is as yet unknown.

The time point: baseline pretreatment blood. The treatment was: 15 Gy SBRT to primary tumor, nephrectomy 4 weeks later. The tumor was a clear cell renal cell carcinoma. Sequences were derived from blood, sampled from a patient whose treatment included radiotherapy and nephrectomy. The TCR was taken from a woman aged 50 to 60 with renal cell carcinoma. V and J are TRBV5-4 and TRBJ2-6; TRBD1 matches 7 bases. CDR3 bases: TGTGCCAGCATTCCCGAGGGGGCGCGGGGGGCCAACGTCCTGACTTTC. This gives the protein CASIPEGARGANVLTF.